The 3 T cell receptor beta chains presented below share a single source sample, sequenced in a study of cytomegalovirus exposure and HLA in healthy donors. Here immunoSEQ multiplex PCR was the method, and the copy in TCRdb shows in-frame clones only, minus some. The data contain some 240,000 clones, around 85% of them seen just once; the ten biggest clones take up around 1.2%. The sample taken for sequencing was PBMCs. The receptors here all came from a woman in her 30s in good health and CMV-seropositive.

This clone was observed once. CDR3 nucleotides: TGCGCCAGCAGCTTGCAGGGGCACTCTGGAAACACCATATATTTT. This codes for CASSLQGHSGNTIYF. The chain couples TRBV5-1 to TRBJ1-3; D is possibly TRBD1 (6 bases). Trimming took 1 base from V and 0 from J, leaving 8 bases between them. This CDR3 comprises 15 residues. The germline V gene encodes CDR1 SGHRS and CDR2 YFSETQ.

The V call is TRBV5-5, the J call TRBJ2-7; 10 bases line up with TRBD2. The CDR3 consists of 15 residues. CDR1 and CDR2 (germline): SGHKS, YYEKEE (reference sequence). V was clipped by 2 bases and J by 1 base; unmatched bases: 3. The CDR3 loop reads CASSLASGGSYEQYF. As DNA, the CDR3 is TGTGCCAGCAGCTTAGCTAGCGGGGGATCCTACGAGCAGTACTTC.

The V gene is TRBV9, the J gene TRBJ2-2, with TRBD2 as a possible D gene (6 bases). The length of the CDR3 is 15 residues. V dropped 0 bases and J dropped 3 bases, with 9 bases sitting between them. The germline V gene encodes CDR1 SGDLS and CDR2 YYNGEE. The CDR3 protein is CASSVGGDHTGELFF. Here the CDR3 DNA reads TGTGCCAGCAGCGTAGGCGGGGACCACACCGGGGAGCTGTTTTTT.